This T cell receptor beta chain stems from a study of pediatric ulcerative colitis. V was pared by 0 bases and J by 5 bases, with 21 bases of the junction left unmatched. The CDR3 spans 20 residues. Germline V gene lookup returns CDR1 KGHSH and CDR2 LQKENI. Sequenced by immunoSEQ multiplex PCR; TCRdb stores in-frame clones only, minus some. The data show roughly 37,000 clones, around four fifths seen once. This receptor was obtained from a girl between 5 and 17 years old with moderate ulcerative colitis. Material: blood. The chain is built from TRBV18 and TRBJ1-1; 7 positions agree with TRBD1. The CDR3 is CASSPPGLTGSLSLGTEAFF. CDR3 nucleotides: TGTGCCAGCTCACCACCTGGATTGACAGGGTCGTTATCTCTGGGAACTGAAGCTTTCTTT.